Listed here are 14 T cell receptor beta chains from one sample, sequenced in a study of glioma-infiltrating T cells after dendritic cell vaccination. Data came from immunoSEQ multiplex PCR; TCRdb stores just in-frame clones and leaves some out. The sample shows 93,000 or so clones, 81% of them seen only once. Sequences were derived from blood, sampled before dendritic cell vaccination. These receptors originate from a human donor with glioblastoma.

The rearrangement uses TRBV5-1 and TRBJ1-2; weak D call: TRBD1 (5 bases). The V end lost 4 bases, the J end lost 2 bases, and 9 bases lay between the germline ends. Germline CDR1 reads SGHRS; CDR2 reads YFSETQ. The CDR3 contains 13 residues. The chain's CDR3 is CASSQTVNYGYTF. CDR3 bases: TGCGCCAGCAGCCAGACAGTGAACTATGGCTACACCTTC.

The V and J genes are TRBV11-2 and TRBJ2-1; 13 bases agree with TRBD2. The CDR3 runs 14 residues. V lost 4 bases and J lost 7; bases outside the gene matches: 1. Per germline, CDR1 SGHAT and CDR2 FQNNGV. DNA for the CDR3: TGTGCCAGCAGCTGGACTAGCGGGGGTAATGAGCAGTTCTTC. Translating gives CASSWTSGGNEQFF.

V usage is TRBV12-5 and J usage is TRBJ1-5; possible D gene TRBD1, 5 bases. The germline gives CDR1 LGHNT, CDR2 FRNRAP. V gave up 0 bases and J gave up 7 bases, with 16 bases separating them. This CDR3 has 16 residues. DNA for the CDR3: TGTGCTAGTGGTTTGGTACTATCAGGGTTCGGGCAGCCCCAGCATTTT. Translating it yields CASGLVLSGFGQPQHF.

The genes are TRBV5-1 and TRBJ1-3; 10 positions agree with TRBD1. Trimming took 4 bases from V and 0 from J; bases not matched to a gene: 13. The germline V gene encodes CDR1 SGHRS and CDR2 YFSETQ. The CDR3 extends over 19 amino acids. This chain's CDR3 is CASSPGQGQFTSSGNTIYF. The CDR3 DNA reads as TGCGCCAGCAGCCCGGGACAGGGGCAGTTCACGAGCTCTGGAAACACCATATATTTT.

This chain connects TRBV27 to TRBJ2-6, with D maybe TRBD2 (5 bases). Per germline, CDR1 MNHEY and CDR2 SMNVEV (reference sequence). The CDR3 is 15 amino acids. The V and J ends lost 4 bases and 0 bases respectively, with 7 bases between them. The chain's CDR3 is CASSWGVSGANVLTF. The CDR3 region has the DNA TGTGCCAGCAGTTGGGGAGTCTCTGGGGCCAACGTCCTGACTTTC. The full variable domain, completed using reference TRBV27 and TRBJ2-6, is EAQVTQNPRYLITVTGKKLTVTCSQNMNHEYMSWYRQDPGLGLRQIYYSMNVEVTDKGDVPEGYKVSRKEKRNFPLILESPSPNQTSLYFCASSWGVSGANVLTFGAGSRLTVL.

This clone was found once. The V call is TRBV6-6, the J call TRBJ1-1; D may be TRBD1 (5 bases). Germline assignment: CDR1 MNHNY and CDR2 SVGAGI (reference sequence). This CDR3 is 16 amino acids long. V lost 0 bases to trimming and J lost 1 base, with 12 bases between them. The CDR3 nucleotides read TGTGCCAGCAGTTACTCGGGGGAGGAGAAGAACACTGAAGCTTTCTTT. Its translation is CASSYSGEEKNTEAFF.

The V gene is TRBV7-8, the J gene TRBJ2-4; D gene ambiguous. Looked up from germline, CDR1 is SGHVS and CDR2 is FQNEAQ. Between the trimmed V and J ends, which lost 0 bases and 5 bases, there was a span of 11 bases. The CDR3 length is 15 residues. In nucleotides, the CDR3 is TGTGCCAGCAGCTTAGCCTTCACAGTCCAAAACATTCAGTACTTC. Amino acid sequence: CASSLAFTVQNIQYF.

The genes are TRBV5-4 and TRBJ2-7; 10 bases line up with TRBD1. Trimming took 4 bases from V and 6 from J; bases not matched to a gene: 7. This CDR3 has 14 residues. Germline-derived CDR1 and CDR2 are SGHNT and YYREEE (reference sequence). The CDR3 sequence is CASSAGTGVGEQYF. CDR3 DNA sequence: TGTGCCAGCAGCGCCGGGACAGGGGTGGGCGAGCAGTACTTC.

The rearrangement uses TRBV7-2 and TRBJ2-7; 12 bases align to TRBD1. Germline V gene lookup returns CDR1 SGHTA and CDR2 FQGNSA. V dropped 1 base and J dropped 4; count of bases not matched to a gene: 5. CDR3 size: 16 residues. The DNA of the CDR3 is TGTGCCAGCAGCTTAGGACCGGGACAGGGGGCATACGAGCAGTACTTC. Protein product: CASSLGPGQGAYEQYF.

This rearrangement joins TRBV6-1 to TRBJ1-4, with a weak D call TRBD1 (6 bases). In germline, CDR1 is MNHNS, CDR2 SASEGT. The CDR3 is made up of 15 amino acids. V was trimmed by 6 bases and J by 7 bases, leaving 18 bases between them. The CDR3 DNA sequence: TGTGCCAGCAGAACTCAGGGGTTTTTGGTTGAAAAACTGTTTTTT. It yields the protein CASRTQGFLVEKLFF.

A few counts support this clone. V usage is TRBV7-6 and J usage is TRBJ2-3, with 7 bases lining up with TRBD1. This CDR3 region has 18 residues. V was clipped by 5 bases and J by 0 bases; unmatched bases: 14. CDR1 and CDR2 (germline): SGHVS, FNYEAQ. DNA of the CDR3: TGTGCCAGCAGCCCCCGGGACAGTATACTACCAAGCACAGATACGCAGTATTTT. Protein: CASSPRDSILPSTDTQYF.

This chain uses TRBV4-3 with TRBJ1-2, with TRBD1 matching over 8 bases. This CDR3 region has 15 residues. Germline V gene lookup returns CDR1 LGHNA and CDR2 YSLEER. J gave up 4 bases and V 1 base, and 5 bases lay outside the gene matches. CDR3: CASSQGQGNIYGYTF. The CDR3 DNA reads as TGCGCCAGCAGCCAAGGACAGGGGAATATCTATGGCTACACCTTC.

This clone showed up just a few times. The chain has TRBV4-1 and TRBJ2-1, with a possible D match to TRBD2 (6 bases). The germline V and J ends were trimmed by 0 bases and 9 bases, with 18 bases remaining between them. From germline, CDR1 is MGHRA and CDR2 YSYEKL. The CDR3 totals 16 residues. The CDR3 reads CASSQDRRRGRGEQFF. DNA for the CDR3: TGCGCCAGCAGCCAAGATCGGAGGAGGGGCAGAGGTGAGCAGTTCTTC.

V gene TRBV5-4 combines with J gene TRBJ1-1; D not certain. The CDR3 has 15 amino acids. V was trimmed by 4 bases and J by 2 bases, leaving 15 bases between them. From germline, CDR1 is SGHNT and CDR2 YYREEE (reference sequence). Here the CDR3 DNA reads TGTGCCAGCAGCCACCCTGGGAGACCTAACACTGAAGCTTTCTTT. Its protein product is CASSHPGRPNTEAFF.